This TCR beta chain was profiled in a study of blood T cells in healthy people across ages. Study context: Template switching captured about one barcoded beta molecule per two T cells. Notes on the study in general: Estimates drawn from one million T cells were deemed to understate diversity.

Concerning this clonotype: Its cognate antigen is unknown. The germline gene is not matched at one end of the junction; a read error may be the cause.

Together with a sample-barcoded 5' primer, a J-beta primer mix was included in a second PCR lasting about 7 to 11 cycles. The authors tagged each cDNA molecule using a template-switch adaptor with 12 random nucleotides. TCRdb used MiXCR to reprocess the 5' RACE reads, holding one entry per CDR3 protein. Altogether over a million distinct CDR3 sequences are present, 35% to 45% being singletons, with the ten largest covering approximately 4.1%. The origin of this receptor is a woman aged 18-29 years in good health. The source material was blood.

Here the CDR3 reads CAGSYPRRGATNNEQFF. The CDR3 bases are TGTGCCGGCAGTTACCCTCGGCGGGGGGCAACCAACAATGAGCAGTTCTTC. This rearrangement joins TRBV6-2 or TRBV6-3 to TRBJ2-1, with 8 bases that match TRBD2. Germline V gene lookup returns CDR1 MNHEY and CDR2 SVGEGT. The CDR3 loop spans 17 amino acids.